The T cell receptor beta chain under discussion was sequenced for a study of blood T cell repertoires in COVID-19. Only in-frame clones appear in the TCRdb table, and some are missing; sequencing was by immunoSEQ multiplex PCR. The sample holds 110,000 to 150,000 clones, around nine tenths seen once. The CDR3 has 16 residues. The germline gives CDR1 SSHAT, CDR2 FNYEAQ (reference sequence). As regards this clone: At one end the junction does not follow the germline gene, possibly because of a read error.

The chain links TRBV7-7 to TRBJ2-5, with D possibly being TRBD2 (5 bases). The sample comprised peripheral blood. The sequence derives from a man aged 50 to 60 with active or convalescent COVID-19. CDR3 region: CASSWRPAAPQETQYF. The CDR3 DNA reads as TGTGCTAGCAGCTGGAGGCCAGCCGCCCCTCAAGAGACCCAGTACTTC.